Below, one T cell receptor beta chain is given with its context. Per the authors' pipeline: Amplifying reference gene primers gave estimates of nucleated cell counts. TCRdb's table, derived via immunoSEQ multiplex PCR, lists solely in-frame clones and lacks some. V, J and clone size were drawn from that table, and D and trimming were deduced from the DNA. The sample yields about 160,000 clones, roughly 81% seen once. This sample is part of a study of blood T cell repertoires in COVID-19. Study as a whole: Acute and convalescent COVID-19 specimens originated in the United States, Italy and Spain.

V was trimmed by 6 bases and J by 2 bases, leaving 19 bases between them. This CDR3 comprises 16 residues. From germline, CDR1 is SEHNR and CDR2 FQNEAQ (reference sequence). The receptor comes from a man aged 35-49 years with acute or convalescent COVID-19. The chain couples TRBV7-9 to TRBJ1-2, with a tentative D call TRBD1 (5 bases). The material sequenced was peripheral blood. The CDR3 loop reads CASRDGSLQENYGYTF. The CDR3 DNA sequence: TGTGCCAGCAGGGATGGGTCGCTACAGGAAAACTATGGCTACACCTTC.